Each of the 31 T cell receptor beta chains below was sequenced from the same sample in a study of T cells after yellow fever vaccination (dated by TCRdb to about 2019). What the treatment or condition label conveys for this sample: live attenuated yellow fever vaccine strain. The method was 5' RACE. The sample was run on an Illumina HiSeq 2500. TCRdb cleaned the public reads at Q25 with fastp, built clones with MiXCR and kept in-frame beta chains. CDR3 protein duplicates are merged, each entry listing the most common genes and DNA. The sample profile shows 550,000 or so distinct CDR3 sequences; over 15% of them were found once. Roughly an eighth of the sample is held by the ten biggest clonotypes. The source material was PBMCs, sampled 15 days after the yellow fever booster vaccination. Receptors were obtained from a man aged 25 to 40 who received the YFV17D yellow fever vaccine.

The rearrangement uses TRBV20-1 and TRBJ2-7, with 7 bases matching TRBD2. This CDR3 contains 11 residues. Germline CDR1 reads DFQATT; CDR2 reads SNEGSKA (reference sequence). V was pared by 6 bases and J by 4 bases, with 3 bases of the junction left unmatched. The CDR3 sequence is CSANSGYEQYF. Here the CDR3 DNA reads TGCAGTGCCAATAGCGGGTACGAGCAGTACTTC.

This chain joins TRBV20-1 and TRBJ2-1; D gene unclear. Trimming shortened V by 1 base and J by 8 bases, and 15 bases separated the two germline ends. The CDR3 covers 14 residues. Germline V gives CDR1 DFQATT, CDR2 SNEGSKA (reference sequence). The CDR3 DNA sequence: TGCAGTGCTAGAGTCCCCGCGTTGGTCTATGAGCAGTTCTTC. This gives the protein CSARVPALVYEQFF.

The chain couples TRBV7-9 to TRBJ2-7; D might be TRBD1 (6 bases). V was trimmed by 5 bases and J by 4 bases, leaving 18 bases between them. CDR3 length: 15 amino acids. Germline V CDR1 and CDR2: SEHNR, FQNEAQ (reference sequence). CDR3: CASSKTGSSMYEQYF. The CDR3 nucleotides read TGTGCCAGCAGCAAAACAGGGAGCTCTATGTACGAGCAGTACTTC.

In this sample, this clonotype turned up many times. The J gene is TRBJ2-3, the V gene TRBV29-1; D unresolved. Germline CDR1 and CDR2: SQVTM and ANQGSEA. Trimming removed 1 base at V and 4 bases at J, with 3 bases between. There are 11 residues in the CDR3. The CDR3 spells CSVEGADTQYF. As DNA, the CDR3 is TGCAGCGTTGAAGGGGCAGATACGCAGTATTTT.

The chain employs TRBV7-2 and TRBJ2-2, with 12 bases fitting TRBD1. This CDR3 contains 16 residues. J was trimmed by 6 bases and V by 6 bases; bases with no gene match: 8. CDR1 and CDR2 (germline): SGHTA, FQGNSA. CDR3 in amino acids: CASRLRGTGGAGELFF. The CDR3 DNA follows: TGTGCCAGCAGACTCCGGGGGACAGGGGGCGCCGGGGAGCTGTTTTTT.

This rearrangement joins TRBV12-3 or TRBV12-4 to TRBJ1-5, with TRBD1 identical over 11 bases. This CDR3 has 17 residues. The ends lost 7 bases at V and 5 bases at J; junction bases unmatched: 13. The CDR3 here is CASIYSTGTGGDQPQHF. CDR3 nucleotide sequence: TGTGCCAGCATTTACTCCACCGGGACAGGGGGGGATCAGCCCCAGCATTTT.

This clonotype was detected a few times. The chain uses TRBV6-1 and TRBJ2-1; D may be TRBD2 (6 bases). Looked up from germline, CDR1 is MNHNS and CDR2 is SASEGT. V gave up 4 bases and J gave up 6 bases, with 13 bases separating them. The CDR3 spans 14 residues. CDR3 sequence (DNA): TGTGCCAGCAGTGCGGGACCCGGGGGCAATGAGCAGTTCTTC. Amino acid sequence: CASSAGPGGNEQFF.

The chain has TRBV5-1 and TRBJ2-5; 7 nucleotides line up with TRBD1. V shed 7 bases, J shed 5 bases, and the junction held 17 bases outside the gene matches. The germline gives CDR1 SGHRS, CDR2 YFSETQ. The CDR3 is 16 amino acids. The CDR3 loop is CASRNSGTAVLETQYF. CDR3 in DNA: TGCGCCAGCCGAAATTCCGGGACAGCTGTATTGGAGACCCAGTACTTC.

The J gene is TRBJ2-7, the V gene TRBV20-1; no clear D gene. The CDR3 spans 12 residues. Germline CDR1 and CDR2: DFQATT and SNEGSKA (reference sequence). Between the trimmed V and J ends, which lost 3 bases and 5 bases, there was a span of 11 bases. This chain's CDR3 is CSASEAIDEQYF. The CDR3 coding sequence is TGCAGTGCTAGCGAAGCGATCGACGAGCAGTACTTC.

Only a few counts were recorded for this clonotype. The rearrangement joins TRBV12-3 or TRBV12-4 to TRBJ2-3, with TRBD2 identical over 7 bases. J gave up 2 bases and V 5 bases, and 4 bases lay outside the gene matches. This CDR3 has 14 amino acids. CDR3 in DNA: TGTGCCAGCAGTGCGAGCGGGAACACAGATACGCAGTATTTT. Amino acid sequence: CASSASGNTDTQYF.

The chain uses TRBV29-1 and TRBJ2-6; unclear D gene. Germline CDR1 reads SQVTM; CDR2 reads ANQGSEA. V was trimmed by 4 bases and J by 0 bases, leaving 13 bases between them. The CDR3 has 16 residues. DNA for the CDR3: TGCAGCGTTGGCTCCTACTTAAGCTCTGGGGCCAACGTCCTGACTTTC. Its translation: CSVGSYLSSGANVLTF.

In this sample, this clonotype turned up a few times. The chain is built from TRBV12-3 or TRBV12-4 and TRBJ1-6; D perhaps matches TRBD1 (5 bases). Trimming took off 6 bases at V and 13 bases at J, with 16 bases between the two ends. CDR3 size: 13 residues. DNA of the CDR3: TGTGCCAGCAGCCCTTTCCCCAGGGATCCCCTCCACTTT. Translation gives CASSPFPRDPLHF.

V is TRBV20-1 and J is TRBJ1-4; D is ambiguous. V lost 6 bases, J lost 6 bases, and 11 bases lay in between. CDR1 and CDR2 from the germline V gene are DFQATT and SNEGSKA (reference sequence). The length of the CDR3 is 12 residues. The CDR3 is CSAGTSDEKLFF. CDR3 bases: TGCAGTGCCGGCACCTCGGATGAAAAACTGTTTTTT.

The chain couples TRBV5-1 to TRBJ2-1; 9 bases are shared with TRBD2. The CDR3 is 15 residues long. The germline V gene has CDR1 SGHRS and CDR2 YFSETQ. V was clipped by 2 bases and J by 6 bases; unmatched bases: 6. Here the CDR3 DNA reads TGCGCCAGCAGCTTCTTTGCGGGAGGGCCCAATGAGCAGTTCTTC. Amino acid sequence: CASSFFAGGPNEQFF.

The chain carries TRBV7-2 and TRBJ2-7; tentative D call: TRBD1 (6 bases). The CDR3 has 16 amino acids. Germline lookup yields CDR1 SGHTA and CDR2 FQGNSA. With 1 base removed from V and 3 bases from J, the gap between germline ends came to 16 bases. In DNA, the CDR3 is TGTGCCAGCAGCTTAGGCCCAGGGGAAATGGGCTACGAGCAGTACTTC. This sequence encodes CASSLGPGEMGYEQYF.

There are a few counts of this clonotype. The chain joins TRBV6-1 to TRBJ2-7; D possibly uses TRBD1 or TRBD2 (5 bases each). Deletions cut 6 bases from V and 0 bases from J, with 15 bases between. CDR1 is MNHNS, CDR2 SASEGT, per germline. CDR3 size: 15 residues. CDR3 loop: CASRPGTDPSYEQYF. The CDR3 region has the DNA TGTGCCAGCAGACCCGGGACGGACCCCTCCTACGAGCAGTACTTC.

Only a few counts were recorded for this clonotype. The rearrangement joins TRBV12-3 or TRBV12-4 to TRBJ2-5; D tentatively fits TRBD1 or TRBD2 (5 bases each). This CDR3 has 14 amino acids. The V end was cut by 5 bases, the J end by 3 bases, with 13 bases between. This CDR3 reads CASSTPGTKETQYF. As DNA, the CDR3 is TGTGCCAGCAGTACGCCCGGGACCAAAGAGACCCAGTACTTC.

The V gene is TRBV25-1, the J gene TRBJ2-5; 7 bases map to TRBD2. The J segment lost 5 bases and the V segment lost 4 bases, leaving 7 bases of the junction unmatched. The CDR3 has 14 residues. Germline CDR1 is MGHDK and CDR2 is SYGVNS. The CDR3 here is CASSGGLGGETQYF. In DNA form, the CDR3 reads TGTGCCAGCAGTGGTGGACTAGGAGGGGAGACCCAGTACTTC.

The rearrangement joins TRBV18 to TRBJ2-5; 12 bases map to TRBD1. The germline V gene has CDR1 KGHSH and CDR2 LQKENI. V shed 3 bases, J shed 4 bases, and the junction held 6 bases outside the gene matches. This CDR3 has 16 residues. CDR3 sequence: CASSPDRDRGRETQYF. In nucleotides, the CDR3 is TGTGCCAGCTCACCGGACCGGGACAGGGGGCGAGAGACCCAGTACTTC.

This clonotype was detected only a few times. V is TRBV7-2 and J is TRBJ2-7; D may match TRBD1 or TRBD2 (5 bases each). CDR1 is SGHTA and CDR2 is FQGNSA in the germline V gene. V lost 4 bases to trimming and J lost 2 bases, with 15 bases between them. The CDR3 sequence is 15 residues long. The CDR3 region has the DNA TGTGCCAGCAGCTGGACGGTGAGGGACCCCTACGAGCAGTACTTC. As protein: CASSWTVRDPYEQYF.

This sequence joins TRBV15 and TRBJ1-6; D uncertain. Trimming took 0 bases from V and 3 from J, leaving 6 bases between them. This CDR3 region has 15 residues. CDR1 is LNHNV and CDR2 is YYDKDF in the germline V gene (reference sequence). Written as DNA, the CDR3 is TGTGCCACCAGCAGAGATGGGTTCTATAATTCACCCCTCCACTTT. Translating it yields CATSRDGFYNSPLHF.

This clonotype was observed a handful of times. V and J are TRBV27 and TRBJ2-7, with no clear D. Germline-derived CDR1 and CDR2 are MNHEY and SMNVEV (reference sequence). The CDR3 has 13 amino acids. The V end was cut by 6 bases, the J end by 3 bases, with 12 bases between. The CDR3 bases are TGTGCCAGCAGGCCCTTTCCCTACTACGAGCAGTACTTC. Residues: CASRPFPYYEQYF.

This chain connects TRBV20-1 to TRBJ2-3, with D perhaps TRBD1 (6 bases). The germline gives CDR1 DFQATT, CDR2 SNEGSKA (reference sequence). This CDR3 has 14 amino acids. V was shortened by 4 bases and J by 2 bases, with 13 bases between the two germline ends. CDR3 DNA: TGCAGTGCTACGAGGGACACTATCACAGATACGCAGTATTTT. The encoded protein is CSATRDTITDTQYF.

This chain's CDR3 is CASSYRRDQQYF. As DNA, the CDR3 is TGTGCCAGCAGTTATCGGCGGGATCAGCAGTACTTC. The chain carries TRBV6-2 or TRBV6-3 and TRBJ2-7, with a tentative D call TRBD2 (6 bases). The ends were cut back, 3 bases at V and 8 bases at J, with 11 bases in the middle. Per germline, CDR1 MNHEY and CDR2 SVGEGT. CDR3 length: 12 residues.

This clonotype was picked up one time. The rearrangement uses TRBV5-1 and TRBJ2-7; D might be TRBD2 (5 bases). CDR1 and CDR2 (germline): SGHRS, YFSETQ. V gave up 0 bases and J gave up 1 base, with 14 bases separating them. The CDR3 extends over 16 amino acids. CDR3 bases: TGCGCCAGCAGCTTGGAAGGCCGGGGATCTTCCTACGAGCAGTACTTC. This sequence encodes CASSLEGRGSSYEQYF. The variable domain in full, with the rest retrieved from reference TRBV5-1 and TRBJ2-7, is KAGVTQTPRYLIKTRGQQVTLSCSPISGHRSVSWYQQTPGQGLQFLFEYFSETQRNKGNFPGRFSGRQFSNSRSEMNVSTLELGDSALYLCASSLEGRGSSYEQYFGPGTRLTVT.

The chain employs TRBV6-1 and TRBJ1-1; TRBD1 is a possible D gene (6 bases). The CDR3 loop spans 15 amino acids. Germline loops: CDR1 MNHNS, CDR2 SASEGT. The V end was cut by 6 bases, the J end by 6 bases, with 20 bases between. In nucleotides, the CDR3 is TGTGCCAGCAGCGCAGTGTCGGGGGCTTGGGCTGAAGCTTTCTTT. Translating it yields CASSAVSGAWAEAFF.

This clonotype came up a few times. The CDR3 nucleotides read TGCAGTGCTAGAGAGTCCTTCGGGAGAAGCATAGCTGATACGCAGTATTTT. It is translated as CSARESFGRSIADTQYF. This chain joins TRBV20-1 and TRBJ2-3; weak D call: TRBD2 (6 bases). This CDR3 is built from 17 residues. In germline, CDR1 is DFQATT, CDR2 SNEGSKA (reference sequence). Deletions cut 0 bases from V and 6 bases from J, with 22 bases between.

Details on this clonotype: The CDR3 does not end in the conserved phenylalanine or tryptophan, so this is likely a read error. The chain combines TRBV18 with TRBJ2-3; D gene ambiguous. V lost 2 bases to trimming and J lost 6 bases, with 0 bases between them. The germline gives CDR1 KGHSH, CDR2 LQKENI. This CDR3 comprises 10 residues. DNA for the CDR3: TGTGCCAGCTCACCAGATACGCAGTATTCT. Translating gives CASSPDTQYS.

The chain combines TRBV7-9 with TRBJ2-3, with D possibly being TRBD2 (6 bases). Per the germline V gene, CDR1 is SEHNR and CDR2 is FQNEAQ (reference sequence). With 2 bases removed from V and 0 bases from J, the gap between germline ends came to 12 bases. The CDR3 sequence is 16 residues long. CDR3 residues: CASSLPPGTSTDTQYF. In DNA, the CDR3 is TGTGCCAGCAGCTTACCACCCGGGACTAGCACAGATACGCAGTATTTT. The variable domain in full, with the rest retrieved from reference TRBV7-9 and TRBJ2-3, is DTGVSQNPRHKITKRGQNVTFRCDPISEHNRLYWYRQTLGQGPEFLTYFQNEAQLEKSRLLSDRFSAERPKGSFSTLEIQRTEQGDSAMYLCASSLPPGTSTDTQYFGPGTRLTVL.

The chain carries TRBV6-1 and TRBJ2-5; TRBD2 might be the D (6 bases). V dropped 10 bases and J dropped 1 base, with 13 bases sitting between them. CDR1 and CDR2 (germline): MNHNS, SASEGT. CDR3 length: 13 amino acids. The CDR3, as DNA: TGTGCCACGGCCGGGGGTGCCCAAGAGACCCAGTACTTC. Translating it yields CATAGGAQETQYF.

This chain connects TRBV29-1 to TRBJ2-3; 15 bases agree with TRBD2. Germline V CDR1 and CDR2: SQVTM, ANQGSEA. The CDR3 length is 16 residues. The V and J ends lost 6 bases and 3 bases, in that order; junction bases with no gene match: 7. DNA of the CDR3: TGCAGCGTGGGGACTAGCGGGAGGTTCGGTACAGATACGCAGTATTTT. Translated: CSVGTSGRFGTDTQYF.